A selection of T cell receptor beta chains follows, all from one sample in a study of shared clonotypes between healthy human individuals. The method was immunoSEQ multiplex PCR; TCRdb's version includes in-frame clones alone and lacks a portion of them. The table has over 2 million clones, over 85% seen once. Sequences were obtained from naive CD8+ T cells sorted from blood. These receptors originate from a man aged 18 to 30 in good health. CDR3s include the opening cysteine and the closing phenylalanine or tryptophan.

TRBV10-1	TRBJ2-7	CASSESGSSYEQYF
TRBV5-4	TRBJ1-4	CASSLRTQEEKLFF
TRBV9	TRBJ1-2	CASSVVGPDGYTF
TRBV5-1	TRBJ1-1	CASSLGDLDTEAFF
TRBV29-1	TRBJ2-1	CSVETDSSYNEQFF
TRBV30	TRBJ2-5	CAWSEWGGGETQYF
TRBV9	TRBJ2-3	CASSVYGTTDTQYF
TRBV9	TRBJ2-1	CASSPRDYILDEQFF
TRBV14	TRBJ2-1	CASSPGLAGANEQFF
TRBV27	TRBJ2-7	CASSLGGAAYEQYF
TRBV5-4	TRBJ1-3	CASSLNLGQGSGNTIYF
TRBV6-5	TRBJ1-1	CASSYSKTGGGTEAFF
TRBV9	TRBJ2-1	CASSGGDYNEQFF
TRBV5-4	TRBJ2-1	CASSLGGLVNEQFF